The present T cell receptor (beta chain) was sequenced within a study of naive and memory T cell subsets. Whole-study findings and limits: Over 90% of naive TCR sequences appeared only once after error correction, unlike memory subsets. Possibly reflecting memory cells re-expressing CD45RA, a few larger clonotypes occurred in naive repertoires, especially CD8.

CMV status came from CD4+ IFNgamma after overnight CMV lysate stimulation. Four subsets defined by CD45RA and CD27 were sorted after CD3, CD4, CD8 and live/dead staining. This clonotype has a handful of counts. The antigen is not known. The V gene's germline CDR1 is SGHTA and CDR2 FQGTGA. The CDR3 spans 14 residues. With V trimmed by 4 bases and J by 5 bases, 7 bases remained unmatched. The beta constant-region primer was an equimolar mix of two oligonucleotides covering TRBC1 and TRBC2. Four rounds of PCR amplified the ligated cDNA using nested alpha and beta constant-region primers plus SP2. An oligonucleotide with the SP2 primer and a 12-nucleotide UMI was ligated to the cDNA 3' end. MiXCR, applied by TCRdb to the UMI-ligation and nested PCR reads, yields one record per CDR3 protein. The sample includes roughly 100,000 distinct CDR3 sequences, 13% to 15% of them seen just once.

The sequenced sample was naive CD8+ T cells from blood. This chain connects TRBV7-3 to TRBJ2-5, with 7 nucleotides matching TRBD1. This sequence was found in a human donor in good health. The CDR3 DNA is TGTGCCAGCAGCTCTACAGGGGCCGGGGAGACCCAGTACTTC. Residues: CASSSTGAGETQYF.